The 6 T cell receptor beta chains below come from one sample, sequenced in a study of a mutant IDH1 vaccine in newly diagnosed glioma. Time point reported: week 23, last vaccination. Alongside topical imiquimod, each dose of vaccine comprised 300 ug of mutant IDH1 20-mer peptide. These TCRs are of unknown antigen specificity. Method: immunoSEQ multiplex PCR; TCRdb's copy keeps in-frame clones and lacks some. This sample has 35,000 to 50,000 clones; around 90% occur once, and the top ten carry 3.5% to 4%. The source material was PBMCs, sampled from a glioma patient whose treatment included an IDH1 peptide vaccine. These receptors came from a man aged 50-59 years with glioma.

The gene calls are TRBV5-5 and TRBJ2-7; TRBD1 might be the D (6 bases). The germline V gene has CDR1 SGHKS and CDR2 YYEKEE (reference sequence). With 0 bases removed from V and 6 bases from J, the gap between germline ends came to 16 bases. The CDR3 runs 15 residues. In DNA form, the CDR3 reads TGTGCCAGCAGCTTGGCCATTACAGGGAGATTCGAGCAGTACTTC. Residues: CASSLAITGRFEQYF.

The chain couples TRBV27 to TRBJ2-3; D may be TRBD1 (5 bases). Deletions cut 6 bases from V and 1 base from J, with 20 bases between. Germline V gene sequence: CDR1 MNHEY, CDR2 SMNVEV (reference sequence). This CDR3 spans 17 amino acids. The CDR3, as DNA: TGTGCCAGCAGCCCCTACCCTGGGGCAGAACGCACAGATACGCAGTATTTT. Protein sequence: CASSPYPGAERTDTQYF.

The chain employs TRBV28 and TRBJ1-2, with no clear D. V dropped 3 bases and J dropped 0 bases, with 5 bases sitting between them. Germline V CDR1 and CDR2: MDHEN, SYDVKM. There are 13 residues in the CDR3. The CDR3 reads CASSLGSNYGYTF. The CDR3 DNA reads TGTGCCAGCAGTTTGGGGTCTAACTATGGCTACACCTTC.

The chain carries TRBV7-6 and TRBJ2-1; possibly TRBD1 for D (5 bases). The CDR3 runs to 15 residues. The germline CDR1 and CDR2 sequences are SGHVS and FNYEAQ. Trimming pared 7 bases from V and 2 bases from J, leaving 15 bases between. The CDR3 nucleotides read TGTGCCAGCACCCTAGACAGTAGCACCTACAATGAGCAGTTCTTC. It yields the protein CASTLDSSTYNEQFF. Variable domain in full (rest from reference TRBV7-6 and TRBJ2-1): GAGVSQSPRYKVTKRGQDVALRCDPISGHVSLYWYRQALGQGPEFLTYFNYEAQQDKSGLPNDRFSAERPEGSISTLTIQRTEQRDSAMYRCASTLDSSTYNEQFFGPGTRLTVL.

The chain employs TRBV28 and TRBJ2-7; D is unclear. The V and J ends lost 6 bases and 11 bases respectively, with 17 bases between them. This CDR3 spans 12 amino acids. Looked up from germline, CDR1 is MDHEN and CDR2 is SYDVKM. CDR3 sequence: CASRASSLLEYF. The CDR3 region has the DNA TGTGCCAGCAGGGCCTCAAGCCTCCTGGAGTACTTC.

The V gene is TRBV14, the J gene TRBJ2-2; D call uncertain. The CDR3 sequence is 17 residues long. The V gene lost 5 bases and the J gene lost 1 base, with 17 bases spanning the gap. Germline-derived CDR1 and CDR2 are SGHDN and FVKESK. CDR3 amino acids: CASSESGRWGNTGELFF. CDR3 DNA sequence: TGTGCCAGCAGCGAGTCAGGCAGGTGGGGGAACACCGGGGAGCTGTTTTTT.